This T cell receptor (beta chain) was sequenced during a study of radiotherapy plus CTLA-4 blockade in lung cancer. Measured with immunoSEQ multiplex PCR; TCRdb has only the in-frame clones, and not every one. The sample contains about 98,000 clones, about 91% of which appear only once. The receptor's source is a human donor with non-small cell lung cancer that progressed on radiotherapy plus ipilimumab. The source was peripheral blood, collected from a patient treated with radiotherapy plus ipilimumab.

Written as DNA, the CDR3 is TGTGCCAGCAGCGGGGGAATGACTGGAAACACCATATATTTT. It encodes CASSGGMTGNTIYF. The rearrangement joins TRBV4-2 to TRBJ1-3; D is perhaps TRBD1 (5 bases). V lost 5 bases, J lost 2 bases, and 10 bases lay in between. The germline V gene encodes CDR1 LGHNA and CDR2 YNFKEQ. The length of the CDR3 is 14 residues.